A selection of T cell receptor beta chains follows, all from one sample in a study of blood T cell repertoires in COVID-19. TCRdb keeps only in-frame clones here, not all; method: immunoSEQ multiplex PCR. Of more than 400,000 clones in the sample, 87% were seen once. Sequencing input: PBMCs or T cells enriched from blood (not recorded which). Receptors were obtained from a woman under 30 who had recovered from COVID-19. Each CDR3 is given with its conserved first and last residue. A D gene is named only where the DNA matches it firmly. Some rows mark clone size as missing; the rest say once, few, many or name a class of expanded clone.

NA,NA,TRBV4-1,TRBJ2-2,CASSRLGTGELFF,TGCGCCAGCAGCCGACTAGGGACCGGGGAGCTGTTTTTT
NA,once,TRBV12-3/TRBV12-4,TRBJ2-3,CASAQADTQYF,TGTGCCAGCGCCCAGGCTGATACGCAGTATTTT
TRBD2,NA,TRBV27,TRBJ2-1,CASSPERGLGEQFF,TGTGCCAGCAGTCCCGAGCGGGGTCTAGGGGAGCAGTTCTTC
TRBD1,once,TRBV5-5,TRBJ1-2,CASSLDPGTDFLYGYTF,TGTGCCAGCAGCTTGGATCCTGGGACAGATTTCCTCTATGGCTACACCTTC
TRBD1,NA,TRBV12-5,TRBJ1-1,CASGYQGAVTEAFF,TGTGCTAGTGGTTATCAGGGGGCGGTCACTGAAGCTTTCTTT
TRBD1,NA,TRBV12-3/TRBV12-4,TRBJ2-7,CASRYDGQGEQYF,TGTGCCAGCAGGTATGATGGACAGGGCGAGCAGTACTTC
TRBD1,NA,TRBV15,TRBJ1-4,CATSSRDRGPANEKLFF,TGTGCCACCAGCTCCCGGGACAGGGGGCCAGCTAATGAAAAACTGTTTTTT
NA,NA,TRBV18,TRBJ2-1,CASSPPEGEQFF,TGTGCCAGCTCACCCCCCGAGGGTGAGCAGTTCTTC
NA,NA,TRBV7-8,TRBJ2-7,CASSLDREGSYEQYF,TGTGCCAGCAGCTTAGACAGGGAAGGTTCCTACGAGCAGTACTTC
TRBD1,NA,TRBV3-1/TRBV3-2,TRBJ1-6,CASSRGLTNSPLHF,TGTGCCAGCAGCAGGGGGCTAACTAATTCACCCCTCCACTTT
NA,NA,TRBV11-2,TRBJ1-2,CASSLTDGVYGYTF,TGTGCCAGCAGCTTGACGGACGGGGTCTATGGCTACACCTTC
TRBD2,NA,TRBV19,TRBJ2-5,CASSIASGAQETQYF,TGTGCCAGTAGTATTGCTAGCGGGGCACAAGAGACCCAGTACTTC
TRBD1,NA,TRBV6-6,TRBJ2-7,CASSRRQGLGASYEQYF,TGTGCCAGCAGCCGACGACAGGGCCTAGGAGCCTCCTACGAGCAGTACTTC